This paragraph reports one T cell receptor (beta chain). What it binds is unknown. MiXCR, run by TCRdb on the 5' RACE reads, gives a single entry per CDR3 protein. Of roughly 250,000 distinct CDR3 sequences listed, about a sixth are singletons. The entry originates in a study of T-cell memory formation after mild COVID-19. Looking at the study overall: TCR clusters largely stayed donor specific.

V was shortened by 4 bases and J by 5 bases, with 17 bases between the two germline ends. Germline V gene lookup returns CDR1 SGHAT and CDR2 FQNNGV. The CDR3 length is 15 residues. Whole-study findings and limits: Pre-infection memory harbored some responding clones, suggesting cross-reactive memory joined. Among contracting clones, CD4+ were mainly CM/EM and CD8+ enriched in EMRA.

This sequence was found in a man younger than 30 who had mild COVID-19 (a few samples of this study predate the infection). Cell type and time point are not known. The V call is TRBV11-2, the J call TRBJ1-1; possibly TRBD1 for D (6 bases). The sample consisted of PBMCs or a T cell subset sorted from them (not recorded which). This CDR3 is CASSSHRVVRTEAFF. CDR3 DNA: TGTGCCAGCAGCTCCCACAGGGTCGTGCGGACTGAAGCTTTCTTT.